This T cell receptor beta chain was sequenced in a study of cytomegalovirus exposure and HLA in healthy donors. On the study more broadly: The 120 or so validation repertoires, a later analysis reported, used the same platform as the approximately 700 first-cohort repertoires.

Concerning this clone: Antigen unknown.

While the first cohort had fewer than 850 subjects, the donors belonged to the separate validation cohort of fewer than 150 subjects. General study findings and limits: Among the CMV-associated chains, three were confirmed in vitro as specific for CMV antigens.

Trimming shortened V by 2 bases and J by 4 bases, and 14 bases separated the two germline ends. Germline CDR1 ENHRY, CDR2 SYGVKD. This CDR3 has 15 amino acids. Measured with immunoSEQ multiplex PCR; TCRdb has only the in-frame clones, and not every one. The sample records approximately 97,000 clones, over 85% being singletons. The specimen sequenced was PBMCs. This TCR was sampled from a woman younger than 35 in good health and CMV-seronegative. V is TRBV10-3 and J is TRBJ1-1; D gene uncertain. Written as DNA, the CDR3 is TGTGCCATCAGTGAGGGCTTTACCGATGGCACTGAAGCTTTCTTT. This sequence encodes CAISEGFTDGTEAFF.